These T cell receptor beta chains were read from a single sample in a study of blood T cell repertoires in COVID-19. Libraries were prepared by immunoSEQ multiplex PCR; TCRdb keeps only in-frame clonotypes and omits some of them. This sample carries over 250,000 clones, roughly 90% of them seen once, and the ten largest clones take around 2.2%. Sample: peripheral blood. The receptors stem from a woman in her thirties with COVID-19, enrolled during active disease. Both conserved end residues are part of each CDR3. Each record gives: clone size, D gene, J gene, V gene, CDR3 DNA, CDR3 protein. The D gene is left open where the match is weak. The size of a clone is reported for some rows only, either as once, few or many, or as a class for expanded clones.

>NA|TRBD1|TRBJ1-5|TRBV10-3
TGTGCCATCAGCGAAGACAGGGATCAGCCCCAGCATTTT
CAISEDRDQPQHF
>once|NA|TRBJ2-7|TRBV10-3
TGTGCCATCAGTGAAGGTAGAGGGGAGCAGTACTTC
CAISEGRGEQYF
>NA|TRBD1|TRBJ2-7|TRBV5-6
TGTGCCAGCAGCGCTGGACAGGGGGGATTCTACGAGCAGTACTTC
CASSAGQGGFYEQYF
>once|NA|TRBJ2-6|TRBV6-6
TGTGCCAGCAGCCTTGACTCCTCTGGGGCCAACGTCCTGACTTTC
CASSLDSSGANVLTF
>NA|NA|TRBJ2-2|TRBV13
TGTGCCAGCACCCACCCTGAGAGACCAAGCGGCACCGGGGAGCTGTTTTTT
CASTHPERPSGTGELFF
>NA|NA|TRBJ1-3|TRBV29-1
TGCAGCGTGGTTTGGACAGCTCACTCTGGAAACACCATATATTTT
CSVVWTAHSGNTIYF
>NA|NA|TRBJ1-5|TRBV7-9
TGTGCCAGCAGCCCCCACGGGAATAGCAATCAGCCCCAGCATTTT
CASSPHGNSNQPQHF
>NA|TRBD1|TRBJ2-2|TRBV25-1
TGTGCCAGCAGCGGGACAGGGTATACCGGGGAGCTGTTTTTT
CASSGTGYTGELFF
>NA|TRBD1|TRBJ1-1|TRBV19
TGTGCCAGTAGTATGTGGACAGGGGACACTGAAGCTTTCTTT
CASSMWTGDTEAFF
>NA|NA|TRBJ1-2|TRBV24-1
TGTGCCACCAGAAGCGGGGGGCTCGATGGCTACACCTTC
CATRSGGLDGYTF